These T cell receptor beta chains were read from a single sample in a study of control samples from healthy donors and cancer patients. Assay used: immunoSEQ multiplex PCR; TCRdb lists only in-frame clones, some missing. The sample shows about 410,000 clones, around nine tenths of them seen only once. The source material was PBMCs. The receptor source for this set is a man aged 35-49 years with head and neck cancer. Each CDR3 is given with its conserved first and last residue. Each record gives: V gene, D gene, clone size, J gene, CDR3 protein, CDR3 DNA. D genes are given only for firm matches. The size entry is marked missing in some rows and otherwise reads once, few, many or a size class.

>TRBV7-8|.|.|TRBJ2-7
CASSSLSGGQLNYEQYF
TGTGCCAGCAGCTCACTGTCCGGGGGGCAGCTCAACTACGAGCAGTACTTC
>TRBV19|TRBD1|.|TRBJ1-2
CASRADRESSYGYTF
TGTGCCTCACGTGCGGACAGGGAGTCTAGCTATGGCTACACCTTC
>TRBV4-2|.|once|TRBJ1-1
CASSRGGATEAFF
TGTGCCAGCAGCCGAGGGGGGGCCACTGAAGCTTTCTTT
>TRBV5-4|.|.|TRBJ2-5
CASSLRAGTRPQETQYF
TGTGCCAGCAGCTTAAGAGCCGGGACACGACCTCAAGAGACCCAGTACTTC
>TRBV6-6|.|.|TRBJ2-7
CASSNLRDSEQYF
TGTGCCAGCAGCAACCTCCGGGACTCTGAGCAGTACTTC
>TRBV2|TRBD1|many|TRBJ2-2
CASSPGQGIFGELFF
TGTGCCAGCAGTCCGGGACAGGGCATCTTCGGGGAGCTGTTTTTT
>TRBV6-5|TRBD1|.|TRBJ1-3
CASTRDSLSGNTIYF
TGTGCCAGCACCCGGGACAGTCTCTCTGGAAACACCATATATTTT
>TRBV9|.|once|TRBJ2-7
CASSGVGAEQYF
TGTGCCAGCAGCGGGGTGGGAGCAGAGCAGTACTTC
>TRBV6-5|.|few|TRBJ1-5
CASMAADQPQHF
TGTGCCAGCATGGCAGCGGATCAGCCCCAGCATTTT
>TRBV11-2|TRBD1|.|TRBJ1-1
CASSQSRGRFGIAFF
TGTGCCAGCAGCCAAAGCAGGGGGCGTTTCGGGATCGCTTTCTTT
>TRBV7-9|.|few|TRBJ1-5
CASSLDPSDDNQPQHF
TGTGCCAGCAGCTTAGACCCGTCCGATGACAATCAGCCCCAGCATTTT
>TRBV30|.|few|TRBJ1-3
CAWSRVDGSSGNTIYF
TGTGCCTGGAGTCGAGTAGACGGAAGCTCTGGAAACACCATATATTTT
>TRBV7-2|TRBD1|.|TRBJ2-4
CASSLWDRGNIQYF
TGTGCCAGCAGCTTATGGGACAGGGGTAACATTCAGTACTTC
>TRBV11-2|.|.|TRBJ1-5
CASSLESASNQPQHF
TGTGCCAGCAGCTTAGAGTCGGCAAGCAATCAGCCCCAGCATTTT
>TRBV5-5|.|.|TRBJ2-5
CASSLAPLQETQYF
TGTGCCAGCAGCTTGGCCCCCCTCCAAGAGACCCAGTACTTC
>TRBV6-5|.|.|TRBJ2-1
CASSYSSGTQQFF
TGTGCCAGCAGTTACTCCTCAGGGACACAACAGTTCTTC
>TRBV19|TRBD1|.|TRBJ1-4
CASSPGTGGSNEKLFF
TGTGCCAGTAGTCCGGGGACAGGGGGCAGTAATGAAAAACTGTTTTTT
>TRBV5-1|.|.|TRBJ2-5
CASSLRRTQETQYF
TGCGCCAGCAGCTTGCGCAGGACCCAAGAGACCCAGTACTTC